This T cell receptor beta chain originates from a study of shared T cell receptors in the human thymus. The length of the CDR3 is 14 residues. Trimming pared 6 bases from V and 0 bases from J, leaving 11 bases between. CDR1 and CDR2 (germline): MNHNS, SASEGT. This table comes from immunoSEQ multiplex PCR, and its TCRdb copy is limited to in-frame clones, with some not included. The sample has almost 550,000 clones; approximately 80% are singletons. Separately, the same data were catalogued under a study of human thymus T cells. This second study notes: The donor group consisted of healthy Finnish infants who were having corrective surgery for congenital heart defects. Resections that were taken during corrective heart surgery supplied the thymus tissue. Thymic and blood repertoires seemed to show skewed V and J gene use. Related work found strong thymic repertoire overlap between unrelated individuals.

The chain combines TRBV6-1 with TRBJ1-2, with D maybe TRBD1 (5 bases). The TCR comes from a boy under three years old with a congenital heart defect. The sequencing sample was made of thymocytes. CDR3 sequence reads: CASRSGPTNYGYTF. DNA for the CDR3: TGTGCCAGCAGATCAGGGCCCACTAACTATGGCTACACCTTC.